This TCR beta chain was retrieved from a study of blood T cell repertoires in COVID-19. Study details: Acute-phase and convalescent COVID-19 samples originated in the United States, Italy and Spain. PBMCs, B-cell-depleted T cells, or T cells were the source of the cDNA or gDNA that made up the material.

In the original processing: Counts of nucleated cells, estimated from reference gene primer amplification, were obtained. This table comes from immunoSEQ multiplex PCR, and its TCRdb copy is limited to in-frame clones, with some not included. The D gene and trimming were derived from the DNA, and the V and J assignments and clone size from that table. The table lists more than 150,000 clones, 86% of them singletons. In germline, CDR1 is SGHTA, CDR2 FQGNSA. CDR3 size: 14 residues. J was trimmed by 0 bases and V by 5 bases; bases with no gene match: 4. This clone was detected a few times. The chain is built from TRBV7-2 and TRBJ2-7; 7 bases map to TRBD2. This TCR was sampled from a man aged 50 or older with active or convalescent COVID-19. Sequencing was performed on peripheral blood. The CDR3 DNA sequence: TGTGCCAGCAGCAGGAGCGGGACCTCCTACGAGCAGTACTTC. Amino acids: CASSRSGTSYEQYF.